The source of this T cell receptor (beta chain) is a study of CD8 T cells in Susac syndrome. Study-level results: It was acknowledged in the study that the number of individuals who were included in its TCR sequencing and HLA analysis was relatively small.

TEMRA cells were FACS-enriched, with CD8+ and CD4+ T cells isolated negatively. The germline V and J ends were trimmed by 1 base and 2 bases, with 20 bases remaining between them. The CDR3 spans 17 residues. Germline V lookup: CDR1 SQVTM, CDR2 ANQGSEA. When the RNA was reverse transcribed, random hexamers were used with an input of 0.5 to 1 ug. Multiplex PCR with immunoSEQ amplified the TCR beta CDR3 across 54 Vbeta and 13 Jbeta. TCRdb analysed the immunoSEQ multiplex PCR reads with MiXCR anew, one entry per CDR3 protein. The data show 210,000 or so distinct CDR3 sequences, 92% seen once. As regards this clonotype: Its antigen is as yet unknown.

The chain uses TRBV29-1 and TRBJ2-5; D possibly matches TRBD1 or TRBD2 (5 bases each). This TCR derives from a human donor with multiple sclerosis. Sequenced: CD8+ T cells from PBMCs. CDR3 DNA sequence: TGCAGCGTTGAAGTTCCGGCCCTAGGGGACCGACAAGAGACCCAGTACTTC. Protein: CSVEVPALGDRQETQYF.